One and the same sample provided the 20 T cell receptor beta chains below, sequenced in a study of T cell responses to AZD1222 COVID-19 vaccine. Clones were read by immunoSEQ multiplex PCR, and TCRdb kept only the in-frame ones, dropping some. In the table there are some 160,000 clones, more than 85% of which are singletons. This material consisted of peripheral blood, taken on day 0 of AZD1222 vaccination. Receptor source: an adult in good health.

This chain connects TRBV5-1 to TRBJ2-3; 10 bases map to TRBD2. The ends lost 1 base at V and 1 base at J; junction bases unmatched: 9. Germline CDR1 and CDR2: SGHRS and YFSETQ. This CDR3 spans 18 amino acids. The CDR3 spells CASSLSPGLATGTDTQYF. The CDR3 nucleotides read TGCGCCAGCAGCTTGAGTCCGGGACTAGCGACTGGCACAGATACGCAGTATTTT.

This clone occurred once. The gene calls are TRBV5-1 and TRBJ1-1, with D possibly being TRBD1 (5 bases). The CDR3 totals 16 residues. CDR1 is SGHRS and CDR2 is YFSETQ in the germline V gene. Between the trimmed V and J ends, which lost 0 bases and 3 bases, there was a span of 15 bases. The CDR3 DNA is TGCGCCAGCAGCTTGGCCGCCCGGGGCGCGGACACTGAAGCTTTCTTT. Its translation is CASSLAARGADTEAFF.

This rearrangement joins TRBV24-1 to TRBJ1-5, with D possibly matching TRBD1 (5 bases). V was cut by 5 bases and J by 0 bases, with 10 bases left in between. This CDR3 region has 15 residues. Germline assignment: CDR1 KGHDR and CDR2 SFDVKD. This chain's CDR3 is CATSVRGYSNQPQHF. The CDR3 DNA sequence: TGTGCCACCAGTGTTAGGGGCTATAGCAATCAGCCCCAGCATTTT.

The V and J genes are TRBV7-6 and TRBJ2-5; TRBD2 agrees at 11 bases. CDR1 is SGHVS and CDR2 is FNYEAQ in the germline V gene. The CDR3 has 17 amino acids. J gave up 2 bases and V 5 bases, and 10 bases lay outside the gene matches. For the CDR3, the DNA is TGTGCCAGCAGCCGCTTCATCTTAGCGGGGGGGCAAGAGACCCAGTACTTC. Amino acids: CASSRFILAGGQETQYF.

The chain links TRBV3-1 (or the pseudogene TRBV3-2) to TRBJ1-4; 9 bases are a match to TRBD1. The germline V gene has CDR1 LGHDT and CDR2 YNNKEL (reference sequence). Trimming took 4 bases from V and 2 from J; bases not matched to a gene: 11. This CDR3 is built from 18 residues. CDR3 in amino acids: CASSPLKQGAATNEKLFF. CDR3 DNA sequence: TGTGCCAGCAGCCCATTAAAACAGGGGGCGGCCACTAATGAAAAACTGTTTTTT.

This sequence joins TRBV9 and TRBJ2-1; TRBD2 agrees at 7 bases. V trimming: 0 bases; J trimming: 7 bases; junction bases outside the gene matches: 4. CDR1 and CDR2 (germline): SGDLS, YYNGEE. The CDR3 covers 14 residues. CDR3 nucleotide sequence: TGTGCCAGCAGCGTAGTAGCGGGCCAGAATGAGCAGTTCTTC. Protein product: CASSVVAGQNEQFF.

This clone came up once. V usage is TRBV12-3 or TRBV12-4 and J usage is TRBJ2-7, with unresolved D. This CDR3 is built from 13 residues. V lost 2 bases to trimming and J lost 6 bases, with 11 bases between them. CDR3 nucleotides: TGTGCCAGCAGTTTACAACAGCTGGCCGAGCAGTACTTC. It codes for CASSLQQLAEQYF.

This sequence joins TRBV19 and TRBJ2-2, with TRBD2 matching 16 bases. Germline V lookup: CDR1 LNHDA, CDR2 SQIVND (reference sequence). The CDR3 runs 18 residues. The junction had 8 bases not matched to a gene; V was cut back by 3 bases and J by 7 bases. CDR3 DNA: TGTGCCAGTAGTATGGGACTAGCGGGGGGGCTAGTCGGCGGGGAGCTGTTTTTT. Translating it yields CASSMGLAGGLVGGELFF.

V is TRBV6-1 and J is TRBJ1-5; D unresolved. The CDR3 is 13 amino acids. Trimming took off 2 bases at V and 5 bases at J, with 7 bases between the two ends. Germline V gene sequence: CDR1 MNHNS, CDR2 SASEGT. As DNA, the CDR3 is TGTGCCAGCAGTGAAAGGAGAGATCAGCCCCAGCATTTT. It codes for CASSERRDQPQHF.

The V gene is TRBV30, the J gene TRBJ1-1, with TRBD1 identical over 8 bases. Trimming took 3 bases from V and 1 from J; bases not matched to a gene: 1. Germline CDR1 is GTSNPN and CDR2 is SVGIG (reference sequence). The CDR3 is 13 amino acids. CDR3 residues: CAWSGQGNTEAFF. CDR3 in DNA: TGTGCCTGGAGCGGACAGGGGAACACTGAAGCTTTCTTT. The whole variable domain, filled in from reference TRBV30 and TRBJ1-1, reads SQTIHQWPATLVQPVGSPLSLECTVEGTSNPNLYWYRQAAGRGLQLLFYSVGIGQISSEVPQNLSASRPQDRQFILSSKKLLLSDSGFYLCAWSGQGNTEAFFGQGTRLTVV.

The chain joins TRBV9 to TRBJ1-2; no reliable D call. Germline assignment: CDR1 SGDLS and CDR2 YYNGEE. V gave up 5 bases and J gave up 2 bases, with 7 bases separating them. The CDR3 extends over 12 amino acids. CDR3 residues: CASREGNYGYTF. Written as DNA, the CDR3 is TGTGCCAGCAGGGAAGGGAACTATGGCTACACCTTC.

The chain has TRBV5-1 and TRBJ2-7; D gene unclear. The CDR3 has 13 amino acids. Germline V lookup: CDR1 SGHRS, CDR2 YFSETQ. With 0 bases removed from V and 4 bases from J, the gap between germline ends came to 8 bases. DNA for the CDR3: TGCGCCAGCAGCTTGGGAGCCGATTACGAGCAGTACTTC. Translating it yields CASSLGADYEQYF.

The rearrangement joins TRBV5-1 to TRBJ1-5; D is unresolved. Germline values: CDR1 SGHRS, CDR2 YFSETQ. The CDR3 is 15 residues long. The V end was cut by 0 bases, the J end by 4 bases, with 11 bases between. The CDR3 DNA follows: TGCGCCAGCAGCTTGGCGGGTAGGTTGAATCAGCCCCAGCATTTT. It encodes CASSLAGRLNQPQHF.

The V and J genes are TRBV10-3 and TRBJ1-1, with TRBD1 matching over 8 bases. Germline lookup yields CDR1 ENHRY and CDR2 SYGVKD. This CDR3 has 15 amino acids. Unmatched junction bases numbered 13, after V lost 7 bases and J lost 6 bases. CDR3 loop: CAINPSGGADSEAFF. The CDR3 DNA is TGTGCCATCAACCCATCAGGGGGCGCCGACTCTGAAGCTTTCTTT.

This clone has a single count. V gene TRBV4-1 combines with J gene TRBJ2-3; D remains ambiguous. Germline V CDR1 and CDR2: MGHRA, YSYEKL. V dropped 0 bases and J dropped 6 bases, with 13 bases sitting between them. There are 15 residues in the CDR3. CDR3 sequence: CASSQESWLGDTQYF. Here the CDR3 DNA reads TGCGCCAGCAGCCAAGAATCGTGGCTGGGGGATACGCAGTATTTT.

This clone was counted a single time. V is TRBV6-5 and J is TRBJ1-5, with D unresolved. Trimming removed 6 bases from V and 6 bases from J, with 12 bases in between. The length of the CDR3 is 13 residues. The germline gives CDR1 MNHEY, CDR2 SVGAGI. The CDR3 region is CASSWRDGQPQHF. CDR3 in DNA: TGTGCCAGCAGCTGGCGGGATGGTCAGCCCCAGCATTTT.

The chain carries TRBV29-1 and TRBJ1-1; 8 bases align to TRBD1. This CDR3 is built from 14 residues. V lost 5 bases to trimming and J lost 5 bases; unmatched junction nucleotides: 10. From germline, CDR1 is SQVTM and CDR2 ANQGSEA. The CDR3 nucleotides read TGCAGCGTTACTGGGACAGGTCGGGAAACTGAAGCTTTCTTT. It specifies CSVTGTGRETEAFF.

This chain uses TRBV6-2 or TRBV6-3 with TRBJ2-3, with unresolved D. The germline gives CDR1 MNHEY, CDR2 SVGEGT. The CDR3 covers 13 residues. V shed 2 bases and J shed 8 bases, with 11 bases lying between them. CDR3 in DNA: TGTGCCAGCAGTTACATAGGCGGACCTACGCAGTATTTT. Its translation: CASSYIGGPTQYF.

This sequence joins TRBV5-8 and TRBJ2-5; 10 bases match TRBD2. The CDR3 length is 15 residues. The ends lost 5 bases at V and 7 bases at J; junction bases unmatched: 11. Germline V gives CDR1 SGHTS, CDR2 YDEGEE. The CDR3 DNA follows: TGTGCCAGCAGTTTACCTAGCGGGGGTCGTGGGACCCAGTACTTC. It specifies CASSLPSGGRGTQYF.

This clone was counted a single time. This rearrangement joins TRBV2 to TRBJ2-2; D might be TRBD1 or TRBD2, each matching 6 bases. Germline assignment: CDR1 SNHLY and CDR2 FYNNEI. CDR3 length equals 14 residues. V gave up 8 bases and J gave up 6 bases, with 16 bases separating them. In DNA, the CDR3 is TGTGCCAGCGGGTTGGGGGGCGGTGCCGGGGAGCTGTTTTTT. This codes for CASGLGGGAGELFF.